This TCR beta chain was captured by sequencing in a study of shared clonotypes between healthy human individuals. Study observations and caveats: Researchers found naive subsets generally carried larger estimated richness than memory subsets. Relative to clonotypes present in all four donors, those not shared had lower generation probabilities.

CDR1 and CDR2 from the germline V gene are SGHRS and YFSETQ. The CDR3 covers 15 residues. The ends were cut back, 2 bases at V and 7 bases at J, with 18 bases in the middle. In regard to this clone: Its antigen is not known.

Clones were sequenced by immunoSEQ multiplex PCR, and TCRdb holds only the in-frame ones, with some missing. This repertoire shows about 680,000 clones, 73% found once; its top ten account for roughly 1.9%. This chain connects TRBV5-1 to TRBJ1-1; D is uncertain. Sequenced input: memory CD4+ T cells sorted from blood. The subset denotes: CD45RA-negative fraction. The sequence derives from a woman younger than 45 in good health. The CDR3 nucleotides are TGCGCCAGCAGCTTAAGGTCGGGCCAGAAGGGTGAAGCTTTCTTT. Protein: CASSLRSGQKGEAFF.